Listed here is a single T cell receptor beta chain. This entry is derived from a study of technical replicates of blood from a few donors. Clones were sequenced by immunoSEQ multiplex PCR, and TCRdb holds only the in-frame ones, with some missing. The sample has roughly 100,000 clones, roughly 96% seen once; the top ten hold roughly 0.33%. Losses at the gene ends were 3 bases for V and 6 bases for J; bases not matched to a gene: 6. The CDR3 extends over 13 amino acids. Germline loops: CDR1 GTSNPN, CDR2 SVGIG (reference sequence). The sample comprised T cells isolated from PBMCs. The gene calls are TRBV30 and TRBJ1-2; 8 nucleotides line up with TRBD1. This sequence originates from a human donor in good health. The CDR3 sequence is CAWSTGTGDGYTF. CDR3 bases: TGTGCCTGGAGCACCGGGACAGGAGATGGCTACACCTTC.